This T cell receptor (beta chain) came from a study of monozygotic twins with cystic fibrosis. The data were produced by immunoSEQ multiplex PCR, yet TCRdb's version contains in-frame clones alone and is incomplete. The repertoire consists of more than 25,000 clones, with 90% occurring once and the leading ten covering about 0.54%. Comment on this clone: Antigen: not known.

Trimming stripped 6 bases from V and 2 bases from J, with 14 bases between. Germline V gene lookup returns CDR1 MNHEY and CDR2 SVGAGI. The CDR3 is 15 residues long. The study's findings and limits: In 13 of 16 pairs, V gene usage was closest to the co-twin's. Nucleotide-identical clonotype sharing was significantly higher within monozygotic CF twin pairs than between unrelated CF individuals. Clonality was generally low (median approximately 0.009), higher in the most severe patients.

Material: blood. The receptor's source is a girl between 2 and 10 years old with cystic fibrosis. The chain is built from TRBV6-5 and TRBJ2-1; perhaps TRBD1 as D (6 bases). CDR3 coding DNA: TGTGCCAGCAGAGCTGACAGGTCCCCCTACAATGAGCAGTTCTTC. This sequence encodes CASRADRSPYNEQFF.